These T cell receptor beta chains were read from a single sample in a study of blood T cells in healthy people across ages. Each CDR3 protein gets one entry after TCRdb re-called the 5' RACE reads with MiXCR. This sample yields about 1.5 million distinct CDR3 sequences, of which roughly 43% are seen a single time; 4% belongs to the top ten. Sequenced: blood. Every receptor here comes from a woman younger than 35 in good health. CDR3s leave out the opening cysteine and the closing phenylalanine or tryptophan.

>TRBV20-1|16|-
SATSPGDKRSNRYEQY
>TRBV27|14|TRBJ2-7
ASSLASGTGFYEQY
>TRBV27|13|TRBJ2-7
AGSSGTSGIREQY
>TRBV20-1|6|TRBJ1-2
SPDGYT
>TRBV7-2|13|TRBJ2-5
ASSLPSGGVETQY
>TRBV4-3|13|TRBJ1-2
ASSQPGTGTDGYT
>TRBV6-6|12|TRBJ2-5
ASNPGQGVFERY
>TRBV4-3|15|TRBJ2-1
ASSLEVAGEGYNEQF
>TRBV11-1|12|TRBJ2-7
ASSLSATYNEQY
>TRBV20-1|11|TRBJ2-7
SASRGNSYEQY
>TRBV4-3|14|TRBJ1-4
ASSRAPRGWNEKLF
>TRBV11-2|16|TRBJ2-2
ASSPLAGESSNTGELF
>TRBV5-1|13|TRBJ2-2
ASSLVQSNTGELF
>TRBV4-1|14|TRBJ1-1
ASSLGTGAMNTEAF
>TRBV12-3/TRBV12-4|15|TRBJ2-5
ASSTPKGIIRGETQY
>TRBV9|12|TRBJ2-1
ASSPMGLANEQF
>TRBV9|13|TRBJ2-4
ASSVTGNPKNIQY
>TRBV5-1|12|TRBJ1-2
ASSVRGGDYGYT
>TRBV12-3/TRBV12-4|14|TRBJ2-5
ASSPHIVGPWETQY
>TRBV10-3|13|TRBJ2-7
AIRANPDSSYEQY
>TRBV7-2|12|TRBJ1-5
ASSLGTGKGPQH
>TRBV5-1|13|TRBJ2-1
ASSLGGEDYNEQF
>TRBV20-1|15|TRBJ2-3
SALQYSPTTSTDTQY